This T cell receptor (beta chain) stems from a study of blood T cell repertoires in COVID-19. As for the study in general: Acute and convalescent COVID-19 samples came from the United States, Italy and Spain.

Patients of the Seattle cohort, enrolled during active infection, were followed longitudinally. Clones were read by immunoSEQ multiplex PCR, and TCRdb kept only the in-frame ones, dropping some. The sample shows 400,000 or so clones, around 91% of them seen only once. Looked up from germline, CDR1 is SGHVS and CDR2 is FQNEAQ. The CDR3 length is 13 residues. Trimming took 2 bases from V and 4 from J, leaving 8 bases between them. This TCR came from a woman aged 40 to 50 with COVID-19, enrolled during active disease. Sequences were obtained from peripheral blood. V usage is TRBV7-8 and J usage is TRBJ1-1; D remains ambiguous. The CDR3 loop reads CASSLSGSTEAFF. The CDR3 bases are TGTGCCAGCAGCTTATCGGGTAGCACTGAAGCTTTCTTT.